This T cell receptor beta chain was found in a study of blood T cell repertoires in COVID-19 (dated by TCRdb to 2018 to 2020). As for the study more broadly: Samples from collaborators originated in the United States, Italy and Spain and spanned both the acute and convalescent phases of COVID-19. Where HLA class I and class II types were available, the types were taken from metadata supplied by the sample provider, not from assay-based typing. Nearly every sample came with metadata listing a de-identified subject ID, COVID-19 status, age in years and sex. The repertoires were made available in a free public database intended to serve as a resource for research on the immune response to SARS-CoV-2. The samples were drawn from the first 160 participants of the ongoing ImmuneRACE study and from over 950 subjects provided by 6 global collaborators. The prospective study material was composed of cDNA or gDNA derived from T cells, B-cell-depleted T cells, or PBMCs. The dataset comprised deeply sampled blood TCRbeta repertoires from subjects exposed to, actively infected with, or recovered from COVID-19.

Results the study describes overall, beyond this receptor: The quantity of clinical and demographic metadata differed by source and by participant and was supplied without curation.

In the case of this clone: There is no known antigen for this receptor. There are no base qualities to consult, and no much larger clone falls within one base.

TCRbeta CDR3 regions were amplified from genomic DNA by means of the immunoSEQ Assay, a bias-controlled multiplex PCR. The authors processed their data as follows. Within the assay, amplification of reference gene primers was used to estimate how many nucleated cells each sample contained. Sequence reads were collapsed and filtered to measure the absolute abundance of every unique TCRbeta CDR3 rearrangement. For each sample, productive Simpson clonality was calculated as the square root of Simpson's diversity index across productive rearrangements. TCRdb mirrors the immuneACCESS table, restricted to in-frame sequences. Some clones are absent from its copies; in checked studies, under half trace to an unresolved V gene, and the reason for the others is unknown. Clone size and the V and J calls come from that table; the DNA yielded D and trimming. This sample lists around 100,000 clones; more than 75% were detected once. The top ten clonotypes cover about 3% of the sample.

A distance of 9 bases separates the germline ends of V and J, which lose 4 bases and 6 bases respectively. Reading the germline V gene (reference sequence) gives CDR1 MNHEY and CDR2 SMNVEV. Counted from cysteine to phenylalanine, this CDR3 has 13 amino acids. Only CDR3 DNA is held: 39 bases, read in frame from base 1. Collaborating institutions collected whole blood in K2EDTA tubes following their own protocols. For TCRbeta analysis, collaborators shipped samples in one of three forms: frozen whole blood, isolated PBMCs, or DNA extracted from either of those sample types. The sequenced sample was peripheral blood. The chain was built from TRBV27 and TRBJ2-2; the D gene cannot be named for sure. The sequence was obtained from a man between 50 and 59 years old with active or convalescent COVID-19. The nucleotides are TGTGCCAGCAGTTCTCTATACGCCGGGGAGCTGTTTTTT. The encoded protein is CASSSLYAGELFF.